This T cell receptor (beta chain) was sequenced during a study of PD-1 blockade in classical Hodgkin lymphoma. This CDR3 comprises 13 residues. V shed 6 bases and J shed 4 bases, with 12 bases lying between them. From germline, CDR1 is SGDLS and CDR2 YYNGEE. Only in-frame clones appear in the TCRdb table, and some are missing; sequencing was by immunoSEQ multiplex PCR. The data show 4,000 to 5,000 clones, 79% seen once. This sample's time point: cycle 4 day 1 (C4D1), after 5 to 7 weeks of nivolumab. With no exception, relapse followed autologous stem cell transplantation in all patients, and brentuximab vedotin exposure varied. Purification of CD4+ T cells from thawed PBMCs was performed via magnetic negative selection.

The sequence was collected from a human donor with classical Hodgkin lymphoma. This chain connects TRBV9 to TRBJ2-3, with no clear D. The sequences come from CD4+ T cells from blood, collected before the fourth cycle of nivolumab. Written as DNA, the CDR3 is TGTGCCAGCAAAGCCCTCACACCAGATACGCAGTATTTT. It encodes CASKALTPDTQYF.